These 31 T cell receptor beta chains came from one sample sequenced in a study of blood T cell repertoires in COVID-19 (TCRdb year 2020). Library creation used the immunoSEQ multiplex PCR assay. In its TCRdb copy, this immuneACCESS table keeps in-frame sequences only and misses some clones. Where compared with another copy, unresolved V genes explain less than half of these, and the others have no known cause. The sample has tens of thousands of clones on record, around 85% of them singletons. The leading ten clones occupy around a sixth of the sample. Sequencing input: peripheral blood. These receptors originate from a man between 65 and 85 years old with active COVID-19.

This clone has ten or more counts. V usage is TRBV7-2 and J usage is TRBJ2-1; D ambiguous. Per germline, CDR1 SGHTA and CDR2 FQGNSA. V was clipped by 5 bases and J by 9 bases, with 8 bases between them. This CDR3 region has 11 residues. The CDR3 here is CASSPQREQFF. The CDR3 nucleotides read TGTGCCAGCAGCCCTCAGCGTGAGCAGTTCTTC.

The chain couples TRBV6-1 to TRBJ1-2; D gene ambiguous. Germline V gene lookup returns CDR1 MNHNS and CDR2 SASEGT. V was cut by 3 bases and J by 1 base, with 12 bases left in between. The CDR3 is made up of 15 amino acids. CDR3 loop: CASSELVEGNYGYTF. The CDR3 DNA reads TGTGCCAGCAGTGAGCTGGTAGAGGGTAACTATGGCTACACCTTC.

The chain joins TRBV5-5 to TRBJ2-7; 13 bases agree with TRBD2. Germline CDR1 and CDR2: SGHKS and YYEKEE (reference sequence). This CDR3 contains 16 residues. V trimming: 4 bases; J trimming: 2 bases; junction bases outside the gene matches: 6. CDR3 DNA sequence: TGTGCCAGCAGCCCCGGACTAGCGGGAGATCCCTACGAGCAGTACTTC. It specifies CASSPGLAGDPYEQYF. Complete variable domain (other parts from reference TRBV5-5 and TRBJ2-7): DAGVTQSPTHLIKTRGQQVTLRCSPISGHKSVSWYQQVLGQGPQFIFQYYEKEERGRGNFPDRFSARQFPNYSSELNVNALLLGDSALYLCASSPGLAGDPYEQYFGPGTRLTVT.

This clone appeared a single time. The chain combines TRBV5-4 with TRBJ2-7, with D uncertain. This CDR3 comprises 14 residues. Germline V CDR1 and CDR2: SGHNT, YYREEE (reference sequence). V shed 2 bases and J shed 0 bases, with 9 bases lying between them. The CDR3 region is CASSFRGSSYEQYF. For the CDR3, the DNA is TGTGCCAGCAGCTTCCGCGGAAGCTCCTACGAGCAGTACTTC.

The J gene is TRBJ1-2, the V gene TRBV27, with TRBD1 as a possible D gene (5 bases). V was clipped by 5 bases and J by 6 bases, with 19 bases between them. The CDR3 is 15 residues long. Germline assignment: CDR1 MNHEY and CDR2 SMNVEV (reference sequence). CDR3 residues: CASSKWDSGKDGYTF. CDR3 bases: TGTGCCAGCAGTAAGTGGGACTCAGGGAAGGATGGCTACACCTTC.

The sample holds a few counts of this clone. The chain has TRBV7-6 and TRBJ2-7; 7 bases are a match to TRBD2. The V segment lost 4 bases and the J segment 0 bases; nucleotides outside the gene matches: 9. Germline lookup yields CDR1 SGHVS and CDR2 FNYEAQ. This CDR3 comprises 16 residues. CDR3: CASSSPGGGSSYEQYF. The CDR3 nucleotides are TGTGCCAGCAGCTCTCCTGGGGGGGGGTCCTCCTACGAGCAGTACTTC.

The rearrangement uses TRBV5-4 and TRBJ2-2; TRBD2 aligns across 7 bases. Trimming removed 3 bases from V and 4 bases from J; junction bases left unmatched: 6. Germline V lookup: CDR1 SGHNT, CDR2 YYREEE (reference sequence). The CDR3 runs 15 residues. The CDR3: CASSSSGTRTGELFF. CDR3 bases: TGTGCCAGCAGCTCAAGCGGGACCCGCACCGGGGAGCTGTTTTTT.

The rearrangement links TRBV7-9 to TRBJ2-3; D call uncertain. The length of the CDR3 is 16 residues. Per the germline V gene, CDR1 is SEHNR and CDR2 is FQNEAQ (reference sequence). Trimming left V 3 bases short and J 2 bases short, with 15 bases between. The CDR3 is CASSLSALGLTDTQYF. The CDR3 DNA reads as TGTGCCAGCAGCTTGAGTGCCTTGGGCCTCACAGATACGCAGTATTTT. The variable domain in full, with the rest retrieved from reference TRBV7-9 and TRBJ2-3, is DTGVSQNPRHKITKRGQNVTFRCDPISEHNRLYWYRQTLGQGPEFLTYFQNEAQLEKSRLLSDRFSAERPKGSFSTLEIQRTEQGDSAMYLCASSLSALGLTDTQYFGPGTRLTVL.

The rearrangement links TRBV28 to TRBJ2-7; TRBD1 matches 9 bases. Germline V lookup: CDR1 MDHEN, CDR2 SYDVKM. CDR3 length: 15 residues. Trimming removed 5 bases from V and 3 bases from J; junction bases left unmatched: 8. The CDR3 protein is CASSRTGEESYEQYF. For the CDR3, the DNA is TGTGCCAGCAGTCGGACAGGGGAAGAAAGCTACGAGCAGTACTTC.

This clone was counted a few times. V usage is TRBV27 and J usage is TRBJ2-1; TRBD2 matches 11 bases. In germline, CDR1 is MNHEY, CDR2 SMNVEV (reference sequence). With V trimmed by 3 bases and J by 7 bases, 8 bases remained unmatched. The CDR3 has 16 amino acids. As DNA, the CDR3 is TGTGCCAGCAGTTTTATAGGACTAGCGGGTTCAAATGAGCAGTTCTTC. This gives the protein CASSFIGLAGSNEQFF.

This chain joins TRBV14 and TRBJ2-7; D gene unclear. Trimming took off 4 bases at V and 0 bases at J, with 10 bases between the two ends. The germline V gene encodes CDR1 SGHDN and CDR2 FVKESK. The CDR3 contains 14 residues. In DNA form, the CDR3 reads TGTGCCAGCAGCCCCGTACAGAGCTCCTACGAGCAGTACTTC. Translating gives CASSPVQSSYEQYF.

The chain links TRBV3-1 (or the pseudogene TRBV3-2) to TRBJ2-1; 8 bases agree with TRBD2. Germline V CDR1 and CDR2: LGHDT, YNNKEL (reference sequence). The CDR3 runs 16 residues. V was pared by 4 bases and J by 4 bases, with 9 bases of the junction left unmatched. Here the CDR3 reads CASSPSRGGKYNEQFF. CDR3 DNA sequence: TGTGCCAGCAGCCCCTCCCGGGGGGGGAAGTACAATGAGCAGTTCTTC.

Of note for this clone: Other nucleotide sequences in the sample specify the same CDR3. The J gene is TRBJ2-7, the V gene TRBV19, with 11 nucleotides matching TRBD1. The germline V gene encodes CDR1 LNHDA and CDR2 SQIVND (reference sequence). Trimming cost V 5 bases and J 6 bases; bases outside gene matches: 3. The CDR3 length is 13 residues. The CDR3 sequence is CASSPGTGGEQYF. Here the CDR3 DNA reads TGTGCCAGTAGTCCCGGGACAGGGGGCGAGCAGTACTTC.

This sequence joins TRBV7-2 and TRBJ2-7, with 8 bases matching TRBD2. From germline, CDR1 is SGHTA and CDR2 FQGNSA. The V segment lost 1 base and the J segment 1 base; nucleotides outside the gene matches: 12. The CDR3 is 18 amino acids. CDR3 in amino acids: CASSLVSGSNRGSYEQYF. In nucleotides, the CDR3 is TGTGCCAGCAGCTTAGTCAGCGGGAGTAACCGAGGTTCCTACGAGCAGTACTTC.

The genes are TRBV10-3 and TRBJ2-3; D not certain. The germline gives CDR1 ENHRY, CDR2 SYGVKD. The CDR3 spans 13 residues. V was pared by 7 bases and J by 4 bases, with 12 bases between. CDR3 region: CAIKSAPADTQYF. The CDR3 nucleotides are TGTGCCATCAAGAGTGCGCCGGCAGATACGCAGTATTTT.

The chain combines TRBV20-1 with TRBJ2-7; 8 bases line up with TRBD2. Germline CDR1 DFQATT, CDR2 SNEGSKA (reference sequence). CDR3 length: 14 residues. V gave up 3 bases and J gave up 1 base; unmatched junction bases: 5. The CDR3 loop is CSASPAGDSYEQYF. CDR3 nucleotide sequence: TGCAGTGCTAGTCCAGCGGGGGATTCCTACGAGCAGTACTTC.

This chain links TRBV4-1 with TRBJ1-1, with 7 nucleotides matching TRBD1. The CDR3 runs to 15 residues. V was clipped by 1 base and J by 6 bases; unmatched bases: 8. Germline V gene lookup returns CDR1 MGHRA and CDR2 YSYEKL. CDR3 in DNA: TGCGCCAGCAGCCAAGCCGCCCAGGGGGGACCTGAAGCTTTCTTT. Its translation is CASSQAAQGGPEAFF.

In nucleotides, the CDR3 is TGTGCCAGCAGCACACGCAGGGGAGGCTACACCTTC. Translation gives CASSTRRGGYTF. V and J are TRBV21-1 and TRBJ1-2; the tabulated D call, TRBD1, remains unverified against the DNA. TRBV21-1 is reported as a pseudogene. This CDR3 spans 12 amino acids.

The V gene is TRBV23-1, the J gene TRBJ2-7; 12 bases are shared with TRBD2. TRBV23-1 qualifies as an ORF whose function is uncertain. V lost 10 bases and J lost 3; bases outside the gene matches: 4. The CDR3 runs 13 residues. The CDR3 DNA follows: TGCGCCACCAGGACTAGCGGGGACTACGAGCAGTACTTC. Protein sequence: CATRTSGDYEQYF.

The rearrangement links TRBV2 to TRBJ2-1, with 11 positions matching TRBD2. CDR3 length: 16 residues. Trimming removed 6 bases from V and 9 bases from J; junction bases left unmatched: 13. The V gene's germline CDR1 is SNHLY and CDR2 FYNNEI. This CDR3 is CASRKSLAGALGEQFF. The CDR3 DNA sequence: TGTGCCAGCAGGAAATCACTAGCGGGAGCTCTTGGTGAGCAGTTCTTC.

V and J are TRBV27 and TRBJ2-1; 11 bases align to TRBD2. The V gene's germline CDR1 is MNHEY and CDR2 SMNVEV (reference sequence). CDR3 length: 16 residues. Trimming cost V 6 bases and J 6 bases; bases outside gene matches: 10. This chain's CDR3 is CASRPLTSGSSNEQFF. CDR3 DNA sequence: TGTGCCAGCAGGCCACTAACTAGCGGGAGTAGCAATGAGCAGTTCTTC.

The V call is TRBV4-3, the J call TRBJ1-6; D gene ambiguous. There are 17 residues in the CDR3. Germline V lookup: CDR1 LGHNA, CDR2 YSLEER. Trimming left V 0 bases short and J 0 bases short, with 9 bases between. CDR3 loop: CASSQDSLSSYNSPLHF. CDR3 sequence (DNA): TGCGCCAGCAGCCAAGACTCCCTAAGCTCCTATAATTCACCCCTCCACTTT.

The chain links TRBV19 to TRBJ2-7, with 10 nucleotides matching TRBD1. The V segment lost 3 bases and the J segment 3 bases; nucleotides outside the gene matches: 2. CDR3 length: 14 amino acids. Germline V gives CDR1 LNHDA, CDR2 SQIVND (reference sequence). The CDR3, as DNA: TGTGCCAGTAGTATGACAGGGGGCGTCTACGAGCAGTACTTC. Translating gives CASSMTGGVYEQYF.

The chain has TRBV6-6 and TRBJ1-5; 10 bases agree with TRBD1. Germline CDR1 MNHNY, CDR2 SVGAGI (reference sequence). The CDR3 is made up of 16 amino acids. V trimming: 5 bases; J trimming: 5 bases; junction bases outside the gene matches: 9. The CDR3 here is CASSRGTGAQDQPQHF. CDR3 nucleotide sequence: TGTGCCAGCAGTAGGGGGACAGGGGCGCAGGATCAGCCCCAGCATTTT.

The genes are TRBV7-2 and TRBJ1-2; maybe TRBD1 (6 bases). Looked up from germline, CDR1 is SGHTA and CDR2 is FQGNSA. The germline V and J ends were trimmed by 2 bases and 3 bases, with 10 bases remaining between them. The CDR3 spans 14 residues. The CDR3 region is CASSLQGSDYGYTF. DNA of the CDR3: TGTGCCAGCAGCTTACAGGGGTCGGACTATGGCTACACCTTC.

The chain combines TRBV25-1 with TRBJ1-3; weak D call: TRBD1 (5 bases). The CDR3 totals 15 residues. V lost 5 bases and J lost 0, with 11 bases in between. Germline V lookup: CDR1 MGHDK, CDR2 SYGVNS. This chain's CDR3 is CASSTDSDSGNTIYF. CDR3 bases: TGTGCCAGCAGTACCGACAGTGACTCTGGAAACACCATATATTTT.

The gene calls are TRBV7-2 and TRBJ1-2; D remains unclear. Germline V gives CDR1 SGHTA, CDR2 FQGNSA. Trimming took off 5 bases at V and 3 bases at J, with 16 bases between the two ends. The CDR3 contains 15 residues. CDR3 coding DNA: TGTGCCAGCAGCCCAACCCTCGGTCGTCACTATGGCTACACCTTC. The encoded protein is CASSPTLGRHYGYTF.

This chain connects TRBV20-1 to TRBJ1-1; D ambiguous. Per germline, CDR1 DFQATT and CDR2 SNEGSKA (reference sequence). Deletions cut 3 bases from V and 3 bases from J, with 14 bases between. The length of the CDR3 is 14 residues. Written as DNA, the CDR3 is TGCAGTGCTAGTGACCTCTGGAGAGACACTGAAGCTTTCTTT. It encodes CSASDLWRDTEAFF.

This sequence joins TRBV29-1 and TRBJ1-2, with TRBD1 matching over 10 bases. This CDR3 spans 13 amino acids. V gave up 6 bases and J gave up 2 bases; unmatched junction bases: 3. Germline V lookup: CDR1 SQVTM, CDR2 ANQGSEA. In DNA, the CDR3 is TGCAGCGTCCTGGACAGGGGGAACTATGGCTACACCTTC. This codes for CSVLDRGNYGYTF.

This sequence joins TRBV6-5 and TRBJ2-7; TRBD2 agrees at 10 bases. The J segment lost 0 bases and the V segment lost 0 bases, leaving 2 bases of the junction unmatched. The CDR3 covers 16 residues. Germline V gene data show CDR1 as MNHEY and CDR2 as SVGAGI. The CDR3 sequence is CASSYSPSGGSYEQYF. The CDR3 DNA sequence: TGTGCCAGCAGTTACTCGCCTAGCGGGGGCTCCTACGAGCAGTACTTC.

J is TRBJ1-4 and V is TRBV7-9; weak D call: TRBD1 (5 bases). Germline-derived CDR1 and CDR2 are SEHNR and FQNEAQ (reference sequence). Trimming removed 5 bases at V and 4 bases at J, with 11 bases between. This CDR3 comprises 14 residues. In nucleotides, the CDR3 is TGTGCCAGCAGCATTAGGCAGGGTAATGAAAAACTGTTTTTT. Protein: CASSIRQGNEKLFF.